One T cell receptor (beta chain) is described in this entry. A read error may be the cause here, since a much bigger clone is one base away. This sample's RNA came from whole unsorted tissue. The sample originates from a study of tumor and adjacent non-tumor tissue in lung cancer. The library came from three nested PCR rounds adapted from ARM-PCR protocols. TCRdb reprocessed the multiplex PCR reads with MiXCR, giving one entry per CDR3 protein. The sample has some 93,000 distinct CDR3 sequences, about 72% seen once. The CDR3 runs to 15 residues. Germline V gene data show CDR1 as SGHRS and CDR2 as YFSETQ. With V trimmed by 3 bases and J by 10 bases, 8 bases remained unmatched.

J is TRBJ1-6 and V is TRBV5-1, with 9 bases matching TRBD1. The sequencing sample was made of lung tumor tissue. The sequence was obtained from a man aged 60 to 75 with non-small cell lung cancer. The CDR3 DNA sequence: TGCGCCAGCAGCTCCCCCGGGACAGGGATGTCACCCCTCCACTTT. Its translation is CASSSPGTGMSPLHF.